A single TCR beta chain is shown here with its context. Repertoires were generated with immunoSEQ multiplex PCR, while TCRdb's copy carries only in-frame clones and drops some. The top ten hold under 2% of the sample, which has around 2.1 million clones, 93% seen once. Naive CD8 cells were CD45RO-negative, positively selected for CCR7, excluding terminally differentiated effector memory CD45RA+ cells. The sample originates from a study of shared clonotypes between healthy human individuals. J lost 6 bases, V lost 3 bases, and 6 bases had no gene match. This CDR3 region has 13 residues. Germline CDR1 SGDLS, CDR2 YYNGEE.

Material: naive CD8+ T cells from PBMCs. V and J are TRBV9 and TRBJ2-7; 7 nucleotides align to TRBD1. The receptor was isolated from a man aged 18 to 29 in good health. Some clones in this sample may be carry-over from other donors' samples. In DNA form, the CDR3 reads TGTGCCAGCAGCGGACAGACAGGGCTCGAGCAGTACTTC. Protein sequence: CASSGQTGLEQYF. Full variable domain (missing parts from reference TRBV9 and TRBJ2-7): DSGVTQTPKHLITATGQRVTLRCSPRSGDLSVYWYQQSLDQGLQFLIQYYNGEERAKGNILERFSAQQFPDLHSELNLSSLELGDSALYFCASSGQTGLEQYFGPGTRLTVT.